Only a few counts were recorded for the clone carrying this T cell receptor (beta chain). Its specificity is unknown. A read error is possible here, since a much larger clone lies one base away. This sample is drawn from a study of CD8+CD57+ T cells in acquired aplastic anemia. Study-level points and caveats: Found in both controls and patients were approximately 29 CD8+ CDR3 sequences.

This CDR3 is built from 14 residues. Germline values: CDR1 MNHNY, CDR2 SVGAGI (reference sequence). The V and J ends lost 0 bases and 11 bases respectively, with 16 bases between them. Researchers used genomic DNA as the template to profile TCR beta VDJ and CDR3. MiXCR, applied by TCRdb to the reads, yields one record per CDR3 protein. The sample shows over 150,000 distinct CDR3 sequences, about half of them seen only once. An expansion of CD8+CD57+ cells by flow cytometry had been shown in patients chosen for sequencing. Patients had not yet gotten any therapy when their blood was taken for sampling.

The sequenced sample consisted of sorted CD4+, CD8+, or CD8+CD57+ T cells (not recorded which) from PBMCs. V usage is TRBV6-6 and J usage is TRBJ1-1; D gene ambiguous. The TCR comes from a human donor with aplastic anemia. This CDR3 reads CASSYSSTNTVAFF. The CDR3, as DNA: TGTGCCAGCAGTTACTCGTCAACTAACACTGTGGCTTTCTTT.